These 23 T cell receptor beta chains were all obtained from the same sample, sequenced in a study of blood T cells in healthy people across ages (dated by TCRdb to between 2015 and 2017). Libraries were made using 5' RACE. This sample was sequenced with an Illumina HiSeq 2500. A second PCR of 7 to 11 cycles was performed with a sample-barcoded 5' primer and a J-beta primer mix. Using fastp at Q25 and MiXCR, TCRdb reprocessed the public reads and kept productive beta chains. Rows are combined by CDR3 protein, so each entry shows the most common genes and DNA. This sample has around 1.5 million distinct CDR3 sequences in its table, and almost 35% of those were observed once. Over 9% of the sample rests with the top ten. Sequencing was performed on blood. Source of these receptors: a woman aged 25 to 39 in good health.

The chain is built from TRBV20-1 and TRBJ2-5, with TRBD2 identical over 9 bases. In germline, CDR1 is DFQATT, CDR2 SNEGSKA (reference sequence). The length of the CDR3 is 15 residues. J gave up 1 base and V 2 bases, and 5 bases lay outside the gene matches. The CDR3 sequence is CSARRLAEIQETQYF. In nucleotides, the CDR3 is TGCAGTGCTAGAAGACTAGCGGAAATCCAAGAGACCCAGTACTTC.

The J gene is TRBJ1-5, the V gene TRBV4-1; 7 bases fit TRBD1. The ends lost 4 bases at V and 1 base at J; junction bases unmatched: 10. Germline V gene sequence: CDR1 MGHRA, CDR2 YSYEKL. The CDR3 consists of 17 residues. This CDR3 is CASSLGRQGWSNQPQHF. In DNA form, the CDR3 reads TGCGCCAGCAGCCTTGGGCGACAGGGCTGGAGCAATCAGCCCCAGCATTTT.

V usage is TRBV4-2 and J usage is TRBJ2-6; 7 nucleotides line up with TRBD1. With V trimmed by 4 bases and J by 0 bases, 12 bases remained unmatched. Germline CDR1 is LGHNA and CDR2 is YNFKEQ. The CDR3 contains 19 residues. The CDR3 is CASSRLPGQRHSGANVLTF. CDR3 bases: TGTGCCAGCAGCCGATTACCGGGACAGCGACACTCTGGGGCCAACGTCCTGACTTTC.

V gene TRBV7-3 combines with J gene TRBJ1-6; tentative D call: TRBD1 (5 bases). CDR1 is SGHTA, CDR2 FQGTGA, per germline. With 4 bases removed from V and 5 bases from J, the gap between germline ends came to 15 bases. The CDR3 totals 16 residues. The CDR3 sequence: CASSSASGRNNSPLHF. The CDR3 DNA reads as TGTGCCAGCAGCTCCGCGTCGGGACGGAATAATTCACCCCTCCACTTT.

This clonotype was found a few times. The DNA of the CDR3 is TGCAGTGCAGATAGAGGGGCCACCCAACAAGAGACCCAGTACTTC. It translates to CSADRGATQQETQYF. The chain links TRBV20-1 to TRBJ2-5; D is tentatively TRBD1 or TRBD2 (5 bases each). Trimming shortened V by 6 bases and J by 2 bases, and 19 bases separated the two germline ends. CDR3 length: 15 amino acids. Per germline, CDR1 DFQATT and CDR2 SNEGSKA (reference sequence).

This clonotype was detected once. V is TRBV6-2 or TRBV6-3 and J is TRBJ1-6; D unclear. Germline CDR1 reads MNHEY; CDR2 reads SVGEGT. Trimming left V 6 bases short and J 10 bases short, with 13 bases between. The CDR3 spans 13 residues. DNA for the CDR3: TGTGCCAGCAGCCCGGTGGCGGAGTCACCCCTCCACTTT. The encoded protein is CASSPVAESPLHF.

This clonotype was observed at least ten times. One end of the junction is discordant with germline, which a read error may explain. The rearrangement uses TRBV3-1 and TRBJ2-7; 8 nucleotides match TRBD1. Germline assignment: CDR1 LGHDT and CDR2 YNNKEL (reference sequence). The CDR3 length is 13 residues. This CDR3 is CASSLDRGREQYF. The DNA for the CDR3 is TGCGCCAGCAGCCTCGACAGGGGACGCGAGCAGTACTTC.

The genes are TRBV12-5 and TRBJ1-2, with a tentative D call TRBD1 (6 bases). From germline, CDR1 is LGHNT and CDR2 FRNRAP. With 6 bases removed from V and 6 bases from J, the gap between germline ends came to 17 bases. The CDR3 runs 14 residues. This CDR3 is CASGLTGPPHGYTF. The CDR3 nucleotides read TGTGCTAGTGGCCTCACAGGGCCCCCCCATGGCTACACCTTC.

J is TRBJ2-4 and V is TRBV20-1; 10 bases align to TRBD2. This CDR3 is built from 14 residues. Trimming at V came to 6 bases and at J to 4 bases, leaving 6 bases not matched to a gene. Germline-derived CDR1 and CDR2 are DFQATT and SNEGSKA (reference sequence). The CDR3: CSAKAGGSKNIQYF. In DNA, the CDR3 is TGCAGTGCCAAAGCGGGAGGGTCAAAAAACATTCAGTACTTC.

This clonotype was picked up a small number of times. A read error may produce the germline difference seen at one junction end. The chain combines TRBV10-3 with TRBJ2-7, with 7 bases fitting TRBD2. This CDR3 is built from 13 residues. Per the germline V gene, CDR1 is ENHRY and CDR2 is SYGVKD. The CDR3: CAIRPSGSYELYF. In DNA form, the CDR3 reads TGTGCCATCAGGCCTAGCGGCTCCTACGAGCTGTACTTC.

The DNA of the CDR3 is TGCGCCAGCAGCTTGGGGCTTCTTAACTATGGCTACACCTTC. Amino acids: CASSLGLLNYGYTF. V and J are TRBV5-1 and TRBJ1-2; D gene ambiguous. V lost 0 bases, J lost 1 base, and 7 bases lay in between. Germline V CDR1 and CDR2: SGHRS, YFSETQ. The CDR3 extends over 14 amino acids.

The chain links TRBV18 to TRBJ1-2; 9 bases are shared with TRBD1. The V segment lost 6 bases and the J segment 5 bases; nucleotides outside the gene matches: 10. The CDR3 spans 15 residues. The germline V gene encodes CDR1 KGHSH and CDR2 LQKENI. CDR3 in amino acids: CASSPPGQGAYGYTF. The CDR3 nucleotides are TGTGCCAGCTCTCCTCCGGGACAGGGAGCTTATGGCTACACCTTC.

Note on this clonotype: A much more abundant neighbour one base away suggests this may be a read error. The genes are TRBV20-1 and TRBJ2-7, with D possibly being TRBD2 (5 bases). The ends were cut back, 0 bases at V and 0 bases at J, with 12 bases in the middle. The CDR3 totals 15 residues. Germline CDR1 and CDR2: DFQATT and SNEGSKA (reference sequence). The DNA of the CDR3 is TGCAGTGCTAGAGATCGAGCGGTGAGCTCCTACGAGCAGTACTTC. Amino acids: CSARDRAVSSYEQYF.

This chain connects TRBV4-1 to TRBJ2-1; D is unresolved. The germline V and J ends were trimmed by 0 bases and 4 bases, with 13 bases remaining between them. This CDR3 has 16 amino acids. Germline CDR1 and CDR2: MGHRA and YSYEKL. CDR3 amino acids: CASSQEANSRYNEQFF. The CDR3 DNA reads as TGCGCCAGCAGCCAAGAAGCGAACTCCCGATACAATGAGCAGTTCTTC.

This clonotype was counted a few times. The chain links TRBV6-6 to TRBJ2-3; TRBD2 might be the D (5 bases). Deletions cut 1 base from V and 1 base from J, with 12 bases between. Germline lookup yields CDR1 MNHNY and CDR2 SVGAGI (reference sequence). This CDR3 spans 16 amino acids. The CDR3 sequence: CASSYLGLPGTDTQYF. The CDR3 coding sequence is TGTGCCAGCAGTTACTTAGGACTGCCCGGCACAGATACGCAGTATTTT.

There are a few counts of this clonotype. This chain joins TRBV5-1 and TRBJ2-5, with D uncertain. This CDR3 has 15 amino acids. V lost 0 bases and J lost 5, with 14 bases in between. Germline-derived CDR1 and CDR2 are SGHRS and YFSETQ. The CDR3 nucleotides read TGCGCCAGCAGCTTGGGTTCCCTCAGTCCGGAGACCCAGTACTTC. Protein product: CASSLGSLSPETQYF.

The chain combines TRBV20-1 with TRBJ2-7; D assignment may be TRBD1 or TRBD2 (5 bases each). The CDR3 extends over 14 amino acids. Per the germline V gene, CDR1 is DFQATT and CDR2 is SNEGSKA (reference sequence). V lost 1 base to trimming and J lost 5 bases, with 15 bases between them. The CDR3 loop reads CSARGDGNRDEQYF. The CDR3 nucleotides read TGCAGTGCTAGAGGGGACGGCAATAGGGACGAGCAGTACTTC.

At least ten counts were recorded for this clonotype. This chain connects TRBV5-1 to TRBJ2-1; D may correspond to TRBD1 or TRBD2 (5 bases each). Trimming removed 2 bases from V and 8 bases from J, with 14 bases in between. Germline CDR1 SGHRS, CDR2 YFSETQ. This CDR3 contains 14 residues. The CDR3 loop is CASSLPGRGHEQFF. In DNA, the CDR3 is TGCGCCAGCAGCTTACCGGGACGAGGGCATGAGCAGTTCTTC.

There are a few counts of this clonotype. CDR3 nucleotide sequence: TGTGCCAGCAGCTTAGCCCCTACAGGGCCTGGGGCCAACGTCCTGACTTTC. This translates into CASSLAPTGPGANVLTF. V is TRBV11-1 and J is TRBJ2-6; tentative D call: TRBD1 (6 bases). The V gene's germline CDR1 is SGHAT and CDR2 FQDESV (reference sequence). CDR3 length: 17 residues. V lost 0 bases and J lost 2, with 11 bases in between. The full variable domain, rest sourced from reference TRBV11-1 and TRBJ2-6, is EAEVAQSPRYKITEKSQAVAFWCDPISGHATLYWYRQILGQGPELLVQFQDESVVDDSQLPKDRFSAERLKGVDSTLKIQPAELGDSAMYLCASSLAPTGPGANVLTFGAGSRLTVL.

The rearrangement joins TRBV9 to TRBJ2-3; D gene ambiguous. From germline, CDR1 is SGDLS and CDR2 YYNGEE. Trimming left V 0 bases short and J 2 bases short, with 10 bases between. The CDR3 is made up of 15 amino acids. The CDR3 region is CASSVGTRTTDTQYF. The CDR3 nucleotides are TGTGCCAGCAGCGTAGGAACCCGTACCACAGATACGCAGTATTTT.

This clonotype turned up a few times. This chain links TRBV7-9 with TRBJ2-1; 11 bases are shared with TRBD2. V trimming: 0 bases; J trimming: 2 bases; junction bases outside the gene matches: 6. CDR1 is SEHNR, CDR2 FQNEAQ, per germline (reference sequence). The CDR3 is made up of 18 amino acids. For the CDR3, the DNA is TGTGCCAGCAGCTTAGCGTTTCCTAGCGGGGGGACCTACAATGAGCAGTTCTTC. As protein: CASSLAFPSGGTYNEQFF.

In DNA, the CDR3 is TGTGCCAGCTCACCAACCAGGGTCACCGGGGAGCTGTTTTTT. It specifies CASSPTRVTGELFF. The chain uses TRBV18 and TRBJ2-2, with D possibly being TRBD1 (5 bases). CDR1 KGHSH and CDR2 LQKENI come from the germline V gene. The V end was cut by 2 bases, the J end by 4 bases, with 8 bases between. CDR3 length: 14 amino acids.

This clonotype has more than one count but fewer than ten. The chain carries TRBV12-3 or TRBV12-4 and TRBJ2-5, with D perhaps matching TRBD2 (6 bases). Near its end, the DNA agrees better with TRBJ2-7, so the J call may be wrong. CDR3 length: 12 amino acids. The CDR3 nucleotides are TGTGCCAGTACGGGACTTTTGTACGAGCAGTACTTC. It encodes CASTGLLYEQYF.